This TCR beta chain was observed in a study of shared clonotypes between healthy human individuals. Partitioning of CD4+ cells yielded a CD45RA+ naive subset and a CD45RA-negative memory subset. Germline V gene data show CDR1 as SGHTA and CDR2 as FQGNSA. V lost 2 bases, J lost 1 base, and 5 bases lay in between. The CDR3 loop spans 14 amino acids. To note about this clone: What it binds is not known. Other nucleotide sequences in the sample specify the same CDR3.

Study conclusions and caveats: Tissues were not sampled, only blood, and their repertoires likely differ.

Produced via immunoSEQ multiplex PCR; TCRdb's table is partial and in-frame only. The sample has more than 2 million clones, roughly 94% seen once. This receptor was obtained from a man younger than 35 in good health. Sequenced material: naive CD4+ T cells sorted from blood. Subset reported: CD45RA+ positively selected. The V gene is TRBV7-2, the J gene TRBJ2-2; no firm D call. This CDR3 reads CASSLSGNTGELFF. The CDR3 nucleotides read TGTGCCAGCAGCTTATCAGGGAACACCGGGGAGCTGTTTTTT.